A single T cell receptor (beta chain) is shown here with its context. The antigen is unknown. These data are taken from a study of cytomegalovirus exposure and HLA in healthy donors. The study, taken as a whole, reports: Earlier results showed most TCR beta V segments being productive about 90% or about 30% of the time. Solely CMV serostatus was available to characterize immune exposure. An assumption of roughly uniform sequencing depth across donors underlay the presence/absence analyses. As a later analysis showed, a missense DCLRE1C variant was linked to trimming of TCR beta V- and J-genes.

With 60 Vbeta and 13 Jbeta primers, the PCR was carried out. Clones were sequenced by immunoSEQ multiplex PCR, and TCRdb holds only the in-frame ones, with some missing. The sample totals 100,000 to 150,000 clones. The ends lost 3 bases at V and 8 bases at J; junction bases unmatched: 14. CDR3 length: 17 residues. Germline V gene sequence: CDR1 SGHNT, CDR2 YENEEA. The sequence came from a man between 40 and 49 years old in good health and CMV-seronegative. J is TRBJ2-1 and V is TRBV11-3; TRBD2 aligns across 9 bases. The sequenced sample was PBMCs. CDR3 sequence (DNA): TGTGCCAGCAGCTTTTTCGGGGCTAGCGGGAAAGGGGATGAGCAGTTCTTC. As protein: CASSFFGASGKGDEQFF.